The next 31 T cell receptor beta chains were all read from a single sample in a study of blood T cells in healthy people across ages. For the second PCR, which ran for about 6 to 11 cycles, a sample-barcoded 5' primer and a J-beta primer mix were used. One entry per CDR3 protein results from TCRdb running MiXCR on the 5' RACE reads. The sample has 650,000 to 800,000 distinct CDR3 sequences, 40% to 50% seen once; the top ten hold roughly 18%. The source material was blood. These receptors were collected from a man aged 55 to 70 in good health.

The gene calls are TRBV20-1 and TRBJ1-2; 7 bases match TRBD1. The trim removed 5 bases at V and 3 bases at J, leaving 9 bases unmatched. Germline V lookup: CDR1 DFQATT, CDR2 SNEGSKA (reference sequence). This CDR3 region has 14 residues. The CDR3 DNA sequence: TGCAGTGCTTCCGACAGGGTAGACGACTATGGCTACACCTTC. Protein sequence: CSASDRVDDYGYTF.

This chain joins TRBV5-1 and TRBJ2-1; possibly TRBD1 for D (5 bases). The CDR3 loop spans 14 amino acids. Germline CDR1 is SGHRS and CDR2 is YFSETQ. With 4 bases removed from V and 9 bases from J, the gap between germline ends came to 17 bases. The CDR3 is CASSRQFQVTEQFF. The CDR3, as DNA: TGCGCCAGCAGCCGACAGTTCCAAGTCACTGAGCAGTTCTTC.

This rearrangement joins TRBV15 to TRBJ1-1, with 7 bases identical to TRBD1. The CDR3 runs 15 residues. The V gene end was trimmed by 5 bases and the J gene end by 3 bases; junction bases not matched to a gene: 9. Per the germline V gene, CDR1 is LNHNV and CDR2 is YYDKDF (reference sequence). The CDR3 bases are TGTGCCACCAGCGGCAGGGGGGATCCCGACACTGAAGCTTTCTTT. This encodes CATSGRGDPDTEAFF.

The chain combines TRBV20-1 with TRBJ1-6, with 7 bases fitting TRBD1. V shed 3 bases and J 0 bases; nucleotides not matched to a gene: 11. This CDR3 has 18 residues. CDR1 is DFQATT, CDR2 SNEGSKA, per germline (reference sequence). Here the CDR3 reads CSASGDSRLGSYNSPLHF. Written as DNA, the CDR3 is TGCAGTGCTAGTGGGGACAGTAGGTTGGGCTCCTATAATTCACCCCTCCACTTT.

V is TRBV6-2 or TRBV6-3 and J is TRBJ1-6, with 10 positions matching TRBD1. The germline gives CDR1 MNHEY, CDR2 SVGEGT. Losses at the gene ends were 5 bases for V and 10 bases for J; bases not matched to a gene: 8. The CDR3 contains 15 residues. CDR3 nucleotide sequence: TGTGCCAGCAGTGGGGACAGGGGAGAATTCTCACCCCTCCACTTT. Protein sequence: CASSGDRGEFSPLHF.

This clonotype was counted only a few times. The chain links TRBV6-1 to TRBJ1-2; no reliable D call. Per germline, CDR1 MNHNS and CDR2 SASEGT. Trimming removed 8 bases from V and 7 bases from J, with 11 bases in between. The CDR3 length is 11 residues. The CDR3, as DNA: TGTGCCAGCGGCCAGATCCCTGGCTACACCTTC. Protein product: CASGQIPGYTF.

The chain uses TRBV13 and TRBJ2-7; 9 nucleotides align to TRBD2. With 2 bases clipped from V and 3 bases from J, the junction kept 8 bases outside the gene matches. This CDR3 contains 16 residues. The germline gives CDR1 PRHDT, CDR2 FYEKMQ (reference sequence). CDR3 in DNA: TGTGCCAGCAGCTTAAGGGCTAGCGGGGTGATCTACGAGCAGTACTTC. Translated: CASSLRASGVIYEQYF.

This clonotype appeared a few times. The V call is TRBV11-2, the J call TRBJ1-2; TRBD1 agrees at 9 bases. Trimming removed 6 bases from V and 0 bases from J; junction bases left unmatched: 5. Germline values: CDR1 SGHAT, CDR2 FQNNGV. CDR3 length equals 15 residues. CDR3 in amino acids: CASSRGQGTNYGYTF. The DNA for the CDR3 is TGTGCCAGCAGTCGGGGACAGGGAACTAACTATGGCTACACCTTC.

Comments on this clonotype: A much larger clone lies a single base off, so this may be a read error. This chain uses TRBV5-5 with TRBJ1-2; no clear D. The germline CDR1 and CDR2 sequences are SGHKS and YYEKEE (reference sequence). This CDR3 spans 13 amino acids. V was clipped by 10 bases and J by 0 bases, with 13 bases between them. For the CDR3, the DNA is TGTGCCGGCACGGGCCGAACTAACTATGGCTACACCTTC. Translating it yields CAGTGRTNYGYTF.

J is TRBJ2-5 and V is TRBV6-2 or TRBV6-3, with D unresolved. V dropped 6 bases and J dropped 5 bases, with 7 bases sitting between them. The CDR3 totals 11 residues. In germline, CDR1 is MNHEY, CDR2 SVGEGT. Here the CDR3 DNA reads TGTGCCAGCAGAACCGGGGAGACCCAGTACTTC. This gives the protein CASRTGETQYF.

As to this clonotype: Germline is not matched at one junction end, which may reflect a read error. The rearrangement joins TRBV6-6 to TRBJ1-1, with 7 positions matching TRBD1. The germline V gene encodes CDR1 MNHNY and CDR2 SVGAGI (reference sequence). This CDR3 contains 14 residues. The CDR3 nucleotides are TGTGACAGCACCGGGGACAGTTTGAACACTGAAGCTTTCTTT. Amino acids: CDSTGDSLNTEAFF.

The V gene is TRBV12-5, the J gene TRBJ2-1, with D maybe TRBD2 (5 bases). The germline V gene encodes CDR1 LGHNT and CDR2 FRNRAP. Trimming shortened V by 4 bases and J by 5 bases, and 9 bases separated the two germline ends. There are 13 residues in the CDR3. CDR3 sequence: CASGSTGNNEQFF. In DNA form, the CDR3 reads TGTGCTAGTGGTTCGACCGGGAACAATGAGCAGTTCTTC. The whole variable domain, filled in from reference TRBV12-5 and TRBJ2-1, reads DARVTQTPRHKVTEMGQEVTMRCQPILGHNTVFWYRQTMMQGLELLAYFRNRAPLDDSGMPKDRFSAEMPDATLATLKIQPSEPRDSAVYFCASGSTGNNEQFFGPGTRLTVL.

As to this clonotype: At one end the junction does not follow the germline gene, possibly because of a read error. The CDR3 loop reads CVSSSGGRAETQYF. In DNA form, the CDR3 reads TGTGTCAGCAGCTCCGGAGGCCGCGCGGAGACCCAGTACTTC. The V and J genes are TRBV7-9 and TRBJ2-7; D is possibly TRBD2 (5 bases). Gene TRBJ2-5 matches the end of the DNA better, so the J call may be wrong. This CDR3 has 14 residues. CDR1 and CDR2 from the germline V gene are SEHNR and FQNEAQ (reference sequence).

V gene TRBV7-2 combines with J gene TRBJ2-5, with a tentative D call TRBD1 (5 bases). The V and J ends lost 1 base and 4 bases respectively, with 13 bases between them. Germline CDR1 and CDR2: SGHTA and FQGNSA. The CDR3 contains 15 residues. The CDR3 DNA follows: TGTGCCAGCAGCTTAGGGGCGGCAGGGTTAGAGACCCAGTACTTC. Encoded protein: CASSLGAAGLETQYF.

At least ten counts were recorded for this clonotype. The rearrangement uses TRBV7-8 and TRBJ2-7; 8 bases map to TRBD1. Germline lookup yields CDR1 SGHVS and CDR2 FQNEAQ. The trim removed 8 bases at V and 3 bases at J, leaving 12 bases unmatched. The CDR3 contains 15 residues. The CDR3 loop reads CASRRGTGGLYEQYF. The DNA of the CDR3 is TGTGCCAGCCGTCGCGGGACAGGAGGCCTCTACGAGCAGTACTTC. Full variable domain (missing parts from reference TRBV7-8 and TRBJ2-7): GAGVSQSPRYKVAKRGQDVALRCDPISGHVSLFWYQQALGQGPEFLTYFQNEAQLDKSGLPSDRFFAERPEGSVSTLKIQRTQQEDSAVYLCASRRGTGGLYEQYFGPGTRLTVT.

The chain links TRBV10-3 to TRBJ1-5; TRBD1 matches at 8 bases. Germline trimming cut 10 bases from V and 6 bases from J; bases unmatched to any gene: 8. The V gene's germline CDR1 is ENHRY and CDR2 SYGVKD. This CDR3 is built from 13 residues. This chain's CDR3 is CATRTGSSQPQHF. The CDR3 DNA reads TGTGCCACCCGGACAGGGTCAAGTCAGCCCCAGCATTTT.

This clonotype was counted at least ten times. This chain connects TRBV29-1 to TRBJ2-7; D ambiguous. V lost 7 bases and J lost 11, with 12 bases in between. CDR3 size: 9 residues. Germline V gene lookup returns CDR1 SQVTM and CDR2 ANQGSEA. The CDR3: CSGVNLEYF. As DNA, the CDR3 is TGCAGCGGGGTTAATCTGGAGTACTTC.

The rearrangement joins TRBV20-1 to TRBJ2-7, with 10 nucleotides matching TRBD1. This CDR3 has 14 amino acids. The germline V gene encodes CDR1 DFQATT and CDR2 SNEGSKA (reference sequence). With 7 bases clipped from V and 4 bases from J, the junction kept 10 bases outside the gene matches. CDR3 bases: TGCAGTGTCCAAAAAGACAGGGGGCCGTACGAGCAGTACTTC. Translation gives CSVQKDRGPYEQYF.

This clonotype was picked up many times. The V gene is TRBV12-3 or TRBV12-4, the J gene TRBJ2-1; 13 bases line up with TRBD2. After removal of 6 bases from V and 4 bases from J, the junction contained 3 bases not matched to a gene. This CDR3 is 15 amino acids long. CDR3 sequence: CASSVLAGGYNEQFF. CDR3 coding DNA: TGTGCCAGCAGCGTACTAGCGGGGGGGTACAATGAGCAGTTCTTC.

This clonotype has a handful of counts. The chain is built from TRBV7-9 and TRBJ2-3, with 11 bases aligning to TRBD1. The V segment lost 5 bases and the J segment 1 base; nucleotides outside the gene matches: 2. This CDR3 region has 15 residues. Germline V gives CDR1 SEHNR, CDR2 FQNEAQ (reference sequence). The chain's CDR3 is CASSPDRGRTDTQYF. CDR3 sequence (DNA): TGTGCCAGCAGCCCGGACAGGGGGCGCACAGATACGCAGTATTTT. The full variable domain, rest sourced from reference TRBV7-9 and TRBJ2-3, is DTGVSQNPRHKITKRGQNVTFRCDPISEHNRLYWYRQTLGQGPEFLTYFQNEAQLEKSRLLSDRFSAERPKGSFSTLEIQRTEQGDSAMYLCASSPDRGRTDTQYFGPGTRLTVL.

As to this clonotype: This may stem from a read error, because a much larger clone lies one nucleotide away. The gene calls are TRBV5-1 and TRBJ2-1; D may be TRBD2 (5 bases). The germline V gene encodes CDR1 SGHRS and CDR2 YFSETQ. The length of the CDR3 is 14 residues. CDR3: CAGSLEASINEQFF. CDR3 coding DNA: TGCGCCGGCAGCTTGGAGGCTAGCATCAATGAGCAGTTCTTC.

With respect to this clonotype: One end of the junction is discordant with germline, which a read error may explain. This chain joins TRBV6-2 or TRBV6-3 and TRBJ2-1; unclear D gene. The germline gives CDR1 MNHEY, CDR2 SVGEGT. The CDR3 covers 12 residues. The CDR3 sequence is CAGSSANNEQFF. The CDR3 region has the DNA TGTGCCGGCAGTTCCGCTAACAATGAGCAGTTCTTC.

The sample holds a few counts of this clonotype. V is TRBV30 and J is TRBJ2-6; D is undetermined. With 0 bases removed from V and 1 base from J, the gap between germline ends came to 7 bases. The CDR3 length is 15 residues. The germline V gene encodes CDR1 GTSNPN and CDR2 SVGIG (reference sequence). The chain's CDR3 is CAWSVSGSGANVLTF. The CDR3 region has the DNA TGTGCCTGGAGTGTAAGTGGATCTGGGGCCAACGTCCTGACTTTC.

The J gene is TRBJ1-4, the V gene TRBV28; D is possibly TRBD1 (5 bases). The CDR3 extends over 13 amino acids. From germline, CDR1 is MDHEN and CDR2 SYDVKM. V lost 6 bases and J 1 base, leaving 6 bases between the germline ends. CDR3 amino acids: CASRGGTNEKLFF. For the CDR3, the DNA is TGTGCCAGCAGGGGGGGAACTAATGAAAAACTGTTTTTT.

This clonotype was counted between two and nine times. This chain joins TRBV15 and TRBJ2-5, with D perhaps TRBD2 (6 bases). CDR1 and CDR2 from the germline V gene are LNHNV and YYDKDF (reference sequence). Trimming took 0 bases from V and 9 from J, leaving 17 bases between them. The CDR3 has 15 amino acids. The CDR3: CATSRDRGTAGSQYF. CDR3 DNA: TGTGCCACCAGCAGAGATCGGGGGACTGCCGGATCCCAGTACTTC. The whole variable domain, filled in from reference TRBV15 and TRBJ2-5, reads DAMVIQNPRYQVTQFGKPVTLSCSQTLNHNVMYWYQQKSSQAPKLLFHYYDKDFNNEADTPDNFQSRRPNTSFCFLDIRSPGLGDTAMYLCATSRDRGTAGSQYFGPGTRLLVL.

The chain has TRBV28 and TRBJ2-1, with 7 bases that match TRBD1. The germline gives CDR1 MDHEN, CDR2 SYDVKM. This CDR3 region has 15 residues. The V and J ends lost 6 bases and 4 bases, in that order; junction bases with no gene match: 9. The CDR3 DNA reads TGTGCCAGCAGACGCGCCGGGACAGAGTACAATGAGCAGTTCTTC. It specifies CASRRAGTEYNEQFF.

The CDR3 sequence is CASSIDRARNSPLHF. Written as DNA, the CDR3 is TGTGCCAGCAGTATTGACAGGGCCCGGAATTCACCCCTCCACTTT. This chain joins TRBV6-5 and TRBJ1-6; 7 bases fit TRBD1. This CDR3 is 15 amino acids long. Germline CDR1 reads MNHEY; CDR2 reads SVGAGI. V trimming: 5 bases; J trimming: 7 bases; junction bases outside the gene matches: 8.

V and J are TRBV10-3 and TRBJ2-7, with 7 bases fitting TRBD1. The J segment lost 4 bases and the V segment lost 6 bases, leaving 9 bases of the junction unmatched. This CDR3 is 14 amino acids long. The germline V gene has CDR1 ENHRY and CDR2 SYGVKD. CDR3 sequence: CAIRERQGIYEQYF. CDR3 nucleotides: TGTGCCATCAGGGAACGACAGGGTATTTACGAGCAGTACTTC.

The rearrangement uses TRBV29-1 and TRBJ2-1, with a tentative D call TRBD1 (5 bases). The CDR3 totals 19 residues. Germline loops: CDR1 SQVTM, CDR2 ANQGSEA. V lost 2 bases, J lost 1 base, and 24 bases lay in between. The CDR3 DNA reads TGCAGCGTTGAAAATGATGGGGCGATGCTCCTAGGATCCTACAATGAGCAGTTCTTC. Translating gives CSVENDGAMLLGSYNEQFF.

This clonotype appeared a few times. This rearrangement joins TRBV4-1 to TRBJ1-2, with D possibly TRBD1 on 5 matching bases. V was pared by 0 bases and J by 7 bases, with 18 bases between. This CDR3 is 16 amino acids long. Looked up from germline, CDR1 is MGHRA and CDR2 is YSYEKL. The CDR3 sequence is CASSQDRRGPNRGYTF. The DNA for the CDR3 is TGCGCCAGCAGCCAAGATCGTAGGGGCCCCAATCGTGGCTACACCTTC.

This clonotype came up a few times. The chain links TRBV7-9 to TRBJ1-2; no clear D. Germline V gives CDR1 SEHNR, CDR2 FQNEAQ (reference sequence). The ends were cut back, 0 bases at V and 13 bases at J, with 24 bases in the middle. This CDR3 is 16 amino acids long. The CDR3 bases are TGTGCCAGCAGCTTAGCGGGTAAGGCGCTAACCAGCGGACCCACCTTC. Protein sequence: CASSLAGKALTSGPTF. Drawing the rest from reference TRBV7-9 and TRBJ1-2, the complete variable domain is DTGVSQNPRHKITKRGQNVTFRCDPISEHNRLYWYRQTLGQGPEFLTYFQNEAQLEKSRLLSDRFSAERPKGSFSTLEIQRTEQGDSAMYLCASSLAGKALTSGPTFGSGTRLTVV.